This TCR beta chain derives from a study of cytomegalovirus exposure and HLA in healthy donors. 13 Jbeta primers and 60 Vbeta primers were used for the PCR. Measured with immunoSEQ multiplex PCR; TCRdb has only the in-frame clones, and not every one. This table holds approximately 150,000 clones, approximately 80% found once. Trimming pared 4 bases from V and 8 bases from J, leaving 12 bases between. The CDR3 has 12 amino acids. CDR1 SGHRS and CDR2 YFSETQ come from the germline V gene. This receptor was identified in a woman aged 50 to 65 in good health and CMV-seronegative. The sequencing input was PBMCs. The chain combines TRBV5-1 with TRBJ1-2; D is undetermined. The CDR3 sequence: CASSPEGDGYTF. DNA for the CDR3: TGCGCCAGCAGCCCGGAGGGAGACGGCTACACCTTC.